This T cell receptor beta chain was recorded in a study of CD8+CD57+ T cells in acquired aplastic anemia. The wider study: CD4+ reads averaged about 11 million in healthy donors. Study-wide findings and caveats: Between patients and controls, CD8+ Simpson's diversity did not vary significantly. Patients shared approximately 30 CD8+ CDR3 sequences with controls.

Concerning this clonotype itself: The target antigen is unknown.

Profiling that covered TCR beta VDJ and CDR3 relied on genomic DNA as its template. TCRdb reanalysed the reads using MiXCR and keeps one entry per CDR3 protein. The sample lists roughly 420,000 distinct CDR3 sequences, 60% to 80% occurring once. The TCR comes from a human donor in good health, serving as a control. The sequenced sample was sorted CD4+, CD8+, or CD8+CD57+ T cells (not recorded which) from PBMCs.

This chain's CDR3 is CASSFLSHEGETQYF. CDR3 nucleotides: TGTGCCAGCAGTTTCCTGAGCCACGAGGGGGAGACCCAGTACTTC. The V and J genes are TRBV12-3 or TRBV12-4 and TRBJ2-5, with D perhaps TRBD1 or TRBD2 (5 bases each). This CDR3 contains 15 residues. The V and J ends lost 3 bases and 5 bases respectively, with 16 bases between them.